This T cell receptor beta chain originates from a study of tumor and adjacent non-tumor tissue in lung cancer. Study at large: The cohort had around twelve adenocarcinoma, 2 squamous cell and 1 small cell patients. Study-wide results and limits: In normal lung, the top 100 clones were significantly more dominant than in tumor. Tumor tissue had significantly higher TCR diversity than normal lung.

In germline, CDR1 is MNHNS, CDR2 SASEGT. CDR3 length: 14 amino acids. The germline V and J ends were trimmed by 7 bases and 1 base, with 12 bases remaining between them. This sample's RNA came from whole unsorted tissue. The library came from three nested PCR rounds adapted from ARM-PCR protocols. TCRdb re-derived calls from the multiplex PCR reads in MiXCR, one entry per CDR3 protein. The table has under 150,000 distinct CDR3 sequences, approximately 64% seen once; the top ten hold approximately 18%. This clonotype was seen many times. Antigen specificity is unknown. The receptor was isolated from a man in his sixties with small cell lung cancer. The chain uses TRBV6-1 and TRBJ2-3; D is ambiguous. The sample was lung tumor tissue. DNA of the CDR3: TGTGCCAGCAAACCCCAGGCGGGCACAGATACGCAGTATTTT. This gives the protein CASKPQAGTDTQYF.